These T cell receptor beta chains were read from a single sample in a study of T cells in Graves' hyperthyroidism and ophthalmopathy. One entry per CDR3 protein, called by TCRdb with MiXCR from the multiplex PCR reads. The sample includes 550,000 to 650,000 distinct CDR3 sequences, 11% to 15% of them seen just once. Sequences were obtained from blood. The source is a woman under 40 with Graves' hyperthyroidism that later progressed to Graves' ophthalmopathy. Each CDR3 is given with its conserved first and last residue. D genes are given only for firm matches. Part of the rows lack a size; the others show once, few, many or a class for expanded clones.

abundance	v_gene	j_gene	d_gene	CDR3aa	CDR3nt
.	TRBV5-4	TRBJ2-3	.	CASSLVGWDSTDTQYF	TGTGCCAGCAGCTTGGTGGGGTGGGATAGCACAGATACGCAGTATTTT
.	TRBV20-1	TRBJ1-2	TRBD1	CSAPLRDRIFDNYGYTF	TGCAGTGCCCCCCTCCGGGACAGGATATTCGATAACTATGGCTACACCTTC
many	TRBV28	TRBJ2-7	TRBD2	CASSRLAGYYEQYF	TGTGCCAGCAGCAGACTAGCGGGCTACTACGAGCAGTACTTC
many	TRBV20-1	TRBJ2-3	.	CSASRAQQYF	TGCAGTGCTAGCCGGGCCCAGCAGTATTTT
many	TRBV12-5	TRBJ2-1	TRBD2	CASGLVAGGFNEQFF	TGTGCTAGTGGTTTAGTAGCGGGCGGGTTCAATGAGCAGTTCTTC
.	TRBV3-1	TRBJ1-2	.	CASSQEQGPVYGYTF	TGTGCCAGCAGCCAAGAACAGGGTCCGGTCTATGGCTACACCTTC
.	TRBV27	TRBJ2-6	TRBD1	CASRLQGATSGANVLTF	TGTGCCAGCAGACTACAGGGGGCGACTTCTGGGGCCAACGTCCTGACTTTC
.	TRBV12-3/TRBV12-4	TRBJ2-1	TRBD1	CASTPGTGAYEQFF	TGTGCCAGCACCCCGGGGACAGGGGCCTACGAGCAGTTCTTC
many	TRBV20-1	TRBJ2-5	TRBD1	CSATGQGEETQYF	TGCAGTGCAACGGGACAGGGTGAAGAGACCCAGTACTTC
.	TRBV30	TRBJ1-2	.	CVWSAGAGGYTF	TGTGTCTGGAGTGCCGGGGCCGGCGGCTACACCTTC
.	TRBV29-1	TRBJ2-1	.	CSVGGDSSYNEQFF	TGCAGCGTTGGCGGCGACAGCTCCTACAATGAGCAGTTCTTC
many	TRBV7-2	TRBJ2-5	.	CASSLGPHQETQYF	TGTGCCAGCAGCTTAGGACCCCACCAAGAGACCCAGTACTTC
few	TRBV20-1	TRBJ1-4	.	CSARAVNNEKLFF	TGCAGTGCTAGAGCGGTAAATAATGAAAAACTGTTTTTT
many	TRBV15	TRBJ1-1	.	CATSSPLRNTEAFF	TGTGCCACCAGCAGCCCTCTCAGGAACACTGAAGCTTTCTTT